The rows below give T cell receptor beta chains drawn from one sample of a study of T-cell reconstitution after alpha-beta-depleted transplantation in children. TCRdb re-called the PCR reads with MiXCR, one entry per CDR3 protein. The sample lists more than 45,000 distinct CDR3 sequences; about 50% were seen once. Source: peripheral blood, taken before TCRalphabeta/CD19-depleted stem cell transplant. The receptor source for this set is a boy in the first two years of life with SCID, due to receive a stem cell transplant. Both conserved end residues are part of each CDR3. D genes are given only for firm matches. Size is omitted from some rows. Given values are once, few, many or a class for expanded clones.

.,.,TRBJ2-3,TRBV5-6,TGTGCCAGCAGCTGGGGTGGGACGCAGTATTTT,CASSWGGTQYF
.,once,TRBJ2-1,TRBV4-1,TGCGCCAGCAGCCAAGCGGAGGGAGACAATGAGCAGTTCTTC,CASSQAEGDNEQFF
.,.,TRBJ2-5,TRBV20-1,TGCAGTGCTAGAGGCCGGACAGCAGAAGTCGGGACCCAAGAGACCCAGTACTTC,CSARGRTAEVGTQETQYF
TRBD2,many,TRBJ2-3,TRBV28,TGTGCCAGCAGTCCCCTAGCGGGACGCACAGATACGCAGTATTTT,CASSPLAGRTDTQYF
.,few,TRBJ2-7,TRBV29-1,TGCAGCGTTCTGACCGGGTACGAGCAGTACTTC,CSVLTGYEQYF
.,.,TRBJ2-3,TRBV20-1,TGCAGTGCTAGAGACATCCCCAGGGGGGGACCTACGACACAAGGAGATACGCAGTATTTT,CSARDIPRGGPTTQGDTQYF
.,.,TRBJ1-5,TRBV20-1,TGCAGTGCTCCCGAGGAGGGGTCTAGCAATCAGCCCCAGCATTTT,CSAPEEGSSNQPQHF
.,.,TRBJ2-7,TRBV7-9,TGTGCCAGCAGCCGAAAATCGAGGGAGCAGTACTTC,CASSRKSREQYF
.,.,TRBJ2-7,TRBV4-2,TGTGCCAGCAGCCAAGGGATAGGCTCCTACGAGCAGTACTTC,CASSQGIGSYEQYF
.,.,TRBJ2-3,TRBV11-2,TGTGCCAGCAGCTTCAGAAGGGGTGCCGGACGCAAGTCGTGGGATACGCAGTATTTT,CASSFRRGAGRKSWDTQYF
TRBD1,few,TRBJ1-2,TRBV4-1,TGCGCCAGCAGCCAGGCACAGGGGGCGCGTGGCTACACCTTC,CASSQAQGARGYTF
TRBD2,.,TRBJ2-1,TRBV20-1,TGCAGTGCTTCCAGCGGGAGCTCCTACAATGAGCAGTTCTTC,CSASSGSSYNEQFF
.,.,TRBJ2-7,TRBV4-3,TGCGCCAGCAGCCAAGGACGAAGAGACGCATCCTACGAGCAGTACTTC,CASSQGRRDASYEQYF
.,.,TRBJ1-3,TRBV7-9,TGTGCCAGCAGCCCCCCAGGGAGCTCTGGAAACACCATATATTTT,CASSPPGSSGNTIYF
TRBD1,.,TRBJ1-6,TRBV5-1,TGCGCCAGCAGCCCTGGACAGGGGCTCCTCCACTTT,CASSPGQGLLHF
TRBD1,.,TRBJ2-3,TRBV6-2/TRBV6-3,TGTGCCAGCAGTTGGACAGGGGGCACAGATACGCAGTATTTT,CASSWTGGTDTQYF
.,.,TRBJ2-5,TRBV20-1,TGCAGTGCGACCAGCGGGGAGACCCAGTACTTC,CSATSGETQYF
TRBD2,.,TRBJ2-5,TRBV12-3/TRBV12-4,TGTGCCAGCAGCCCACTAGCGGGGGACGGAGAGACCCAGTACTTC,CASSPLAGDGETQYF
TRBD1,.,TRBJ2-7,TRBV20-1,TGCAGTGCTAGAGGGGGACAGGGGATTTACGAGCAGTACTTC,CSARGGQGIYEQYF
.,.,TRBJ1-2,TRBV7-9,TGTGCCAGCAGCTCCACAGGCTACACCTTC,CASSSTGYTF
.,once,TRBJ1-1,TRBV7-2,TGTGCCAGCAGCTTTCTTGGGACATTGAACACTGAAGCTTTCTTT,CASSFLGTLNTEAFF
.,.,TRBJ1-5,TRBV7-2,TGTGCCAGCAGCTTATTGGTGGGGGATCAGCCCCAGCATTTT,CASSLLVGDQPQHF
.,many,TRBJ2-3,TRBV6-5,TGTGCCAGCAGTTACTCGCCAAGCGGCGGGGGCACAGATACGCAGTATTTT,CASSYSPSGGGTDTQYF
.,.,TRBJ2-3,TRBV2,TGTGCCAGCAGCCAAGCGAGGGGAATTCCTAGCACAGATACGCAGTATTTT,CASSQARGIPSTDTQYF
.,.,TRBJ2-2,TRBV7-2,TGTGCCAGCAGCCAAGGGGCAAGCGGGGAGCTGTTTTTT,CASSQGASGELFF
.,.,TRBJ1-1,TRBV20-1,TGCAGTGCTAGAGATCTGGGGGTCTACACTGAAGCTTTCTTT,CSARDLGVYTEAFF
TRBD1,.,TRBJ2-5,TRBV27,TGTGCCAGCAGTTTAGAGGGGGCAGAGACCCAGTACTTC,CASSLEGAETQYF
.,few,TRBJ2-7,TRBV5-1,TGCGCCAGCAGCAGCGGACCGGGCGAGCAGTACTTC,CASSSGPGEQYF
.,many,TRBJ2-2,TRBV29-1,TGCAGCGTTTGGGGGACCGGGGAGCTGTTTTTT,CSVWGTGELFF
.,few,TRBJ1-1,TRBV6-1,TGTGCCAGCAGCTCCGGGGGGAACACTGAAGCTTTCTTT,CASSSGGNTEAFF
.,few,TRBJ1-5,TRBV20-1,TGCAGTGCTAGAGGCGGGAAGGAGGTAAATCAGCCCCAGCATTTT,CSARGGKEVNQPQHF
TRBD1,.,TRBJ2-1,TRBV7-6,TGTGCCAGCAGCTTAAGTACAGGGGTAATGTCTGGTGAGCAGTTCTTC,CASSLSTGVMSGEQFF
TRBD1,.,TRBJ2-5,TRBV6-9,TGTGCCAGCAGTTATTTTTCAGGGACAGCCCCTAAGACCCAGTACTTC,CASSYFSGTAPKTQYF
.,few,TRBJ2-1,TRBV3-1,TGTGCCAGCAGCCAAGGAACCAGAGGCTCCTACAATGAGCAGTTCTTC,CASSQGTRGSYNEQFF
TRBD1,.,TRBJ1-2,TRBV5-6,TGTGCCAGCAGCTTGGGTCGGGACAGGACCCAATATGGCTACACCTTC,CASSLGRDRTQYGYTF
.,.,TRBJ2-7,TRBV6-6,TGTGCCAGCAGCCCTGGGGAGGCGGTCGAGCAGTACTTC,CASSPGEAVEQYF
.,.,TRBJ1-6,TRBV7-3,TGTGCCAGCAGCCTCAGCGGGGGAGGCTCACCCCTCCACTTT,CASSLSGGGSPLHF
.,.,TRBJ2-3,TRBV11-2,TGTGCCAGCAGCCCCTTCCGCTGGGGATCGAGAAGCACAGATACGCAGTATTTT,CASSPFRWGSRSTDTQYF
TRBD1,few,TRBJ2-7,TRBV7-2,TGTGCCAGCAGCCCAAGAGGGACAGGGGACCACGAGCAGTACTTC,CASSPRGTGDHEQYF
.,once,TRBJ2-7,TRBV7-8,TGTGCCAGCGCACGACTCGTCGAAACCTACGAGCAGTACTTC,CASARLVETYEQYF
.,large,TRBJ1-5,TRBV5-5,TGTGCCAGCAGCTTGGCAGGGGCAAATCAGCCCCAGCATTTT,CASSLAGANQPQHF
TRBD1,.,TRBJ2-2,TRBV6-1,TGTGCCAGCAGCCCTTGGACAGGGCTGAACACCGGGGAGCTGTTTTTT,CASSPWTGLNTGELFF
.,few,TRBJ2-1,TRBV7-2,TGTGCCAGCAGCCCCCTACCGGGGGCTTCCTACAATGAGCAGTTCTTC,CASSPLPGASYNEQFF
TRBD1,.,TRBJ2-1,TRBV12-3/TRBV12-4,TGTGCCAGCACTATCCCGACAGGGGGGTACCGGTTC,CASTIPTGGYRF
.,few,TRBJ2-3,TRBV5-1,TGCGCCAGCAGCTTGGTACAGACTGGCACAGATACGCAGTATTTT,CASSLVQTGTDTQYF
.,.,TRBJ2-1,TRBV5-1,TGCGCCAGCAGCCCTGATGCGAGAAATGAGCAGTTCTTC,CASSPDARNEQFF
.,.,TRBJ1-5,TRBV4-3,TGCGCCAGCAGCCAAGATATGGGCAATCAGCCCCAGCATTTT,CASSQDMGNQPQHF
.,.,TRBJ2-1,TRBV5-1,TGCGCCAGCAGCCCTGCCGGACTGCACAACAATGAGCAGTTCTTC,CASSPAGLHNNEQFF
.,.,TRBJ2-7,TRBV20-1,TGCAGTGCGGGGGACGGAGGGGGAGTCTACGAGCAGTACTTC,CSAGDGGGVYEQYF
.,.,TRBJ2-2,TRBV7-2,TGTGCCAGCAGCATCCGACGTACGCGGGGGGAGCTGTTTTTT,CASSIRRTRGELFF
TRBD2,.,TRBJ2-3,TRBV5-1,TGCGCCAGCAGCTGGACTAGCGGGGGCACAGATACGCAGTATTTT,CASSWTSGGTDTQYF
TRBD1,few,TRBJ1-5,TRBV20-1,TGCAGTGCTAGGGGACAGGGCAATCAGCCCCAGCATTTT,CSARGQGNQPQHF
.,.,TRBJ2-2,TRBV5-1,TGCGCCAGCGGAACACAGGTCTCGAACACCGGGGAGCTGTTTTTT,CASGTQVSNTGELFF